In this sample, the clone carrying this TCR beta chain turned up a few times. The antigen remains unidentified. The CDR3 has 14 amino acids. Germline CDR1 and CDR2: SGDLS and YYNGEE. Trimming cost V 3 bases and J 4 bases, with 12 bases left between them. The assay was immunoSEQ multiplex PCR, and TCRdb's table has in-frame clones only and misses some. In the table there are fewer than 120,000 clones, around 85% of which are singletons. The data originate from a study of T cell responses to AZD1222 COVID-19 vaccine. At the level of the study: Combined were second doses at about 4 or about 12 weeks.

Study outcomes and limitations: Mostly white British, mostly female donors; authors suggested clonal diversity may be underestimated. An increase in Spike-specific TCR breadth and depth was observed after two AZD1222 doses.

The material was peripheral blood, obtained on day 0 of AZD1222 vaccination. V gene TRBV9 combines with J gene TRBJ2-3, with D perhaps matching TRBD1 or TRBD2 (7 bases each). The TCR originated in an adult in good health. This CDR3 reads CASSAGGGPDTQYF. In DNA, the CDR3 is TGTGCCAGCAGCGCAGGGGGGGGCCCAGATACGCAGTATTTT.